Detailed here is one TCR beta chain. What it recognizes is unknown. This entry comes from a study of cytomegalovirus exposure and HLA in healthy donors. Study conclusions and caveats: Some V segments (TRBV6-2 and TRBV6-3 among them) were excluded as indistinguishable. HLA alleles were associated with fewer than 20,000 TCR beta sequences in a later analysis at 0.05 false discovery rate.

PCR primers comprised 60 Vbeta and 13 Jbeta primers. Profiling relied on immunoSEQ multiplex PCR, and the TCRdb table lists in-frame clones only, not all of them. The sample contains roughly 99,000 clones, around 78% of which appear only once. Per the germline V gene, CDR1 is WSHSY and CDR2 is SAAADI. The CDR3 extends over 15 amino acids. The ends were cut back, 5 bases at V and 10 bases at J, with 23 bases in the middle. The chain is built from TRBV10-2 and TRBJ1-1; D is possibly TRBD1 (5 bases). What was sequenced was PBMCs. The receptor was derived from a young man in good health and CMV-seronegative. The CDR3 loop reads CASSNLGQGYVGAFF. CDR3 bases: TGCGCCAGCAGTAACCTCGGCCAGGGCTATGTTGGAGCTTTCTTT.